The present TCR beta chain was sequenced within a study of OX40 agonist ivuxolimab in advanced cancers. TCRdb keeps only in-frame clones here, not all; method: immunoSEQ multiplex PCR. This repertoire shows fewer than 50,000 clones, more than 70% found once; its top ten account for 16%. Trimming removed 3 bases at V and 8 bases at J, with 10 bases between. Germline V gene sequence: CDR1 SGHDN, CDR2 FVKESK. The CDR3 contains 13 residues. The sequencing used CD4+ or CD8+ T cells sorted from blood, collected in a trial of the OX40 agonist ivuxolimab. The rearrangement links TRBV14 to TRBJ1-4, with D unclear. The source of this sequence is an adult with an advanced solid tumor such as melanoma, head and neck, liver or kidney cancer. The CDR3 nucleotides are TGTGCCAGCAGCCAGACTCCAAGGGAAAAACTGTTTTTT. As protein: CASSQTPREKLFF.